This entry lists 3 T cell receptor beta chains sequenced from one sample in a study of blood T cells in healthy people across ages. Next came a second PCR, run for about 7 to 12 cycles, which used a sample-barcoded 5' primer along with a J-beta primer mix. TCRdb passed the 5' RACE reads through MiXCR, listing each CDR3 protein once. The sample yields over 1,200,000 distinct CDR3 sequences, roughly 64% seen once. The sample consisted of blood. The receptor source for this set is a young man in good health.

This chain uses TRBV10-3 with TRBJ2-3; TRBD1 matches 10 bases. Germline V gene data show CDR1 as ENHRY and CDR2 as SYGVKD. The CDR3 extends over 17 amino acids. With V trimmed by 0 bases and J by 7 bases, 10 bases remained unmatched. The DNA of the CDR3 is TGTGCCATCAGTGAGTCGAGGTCCGGACAGGGGGAAAATACGCAGTATTTT. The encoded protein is CAISESRSGQGENTQYF.

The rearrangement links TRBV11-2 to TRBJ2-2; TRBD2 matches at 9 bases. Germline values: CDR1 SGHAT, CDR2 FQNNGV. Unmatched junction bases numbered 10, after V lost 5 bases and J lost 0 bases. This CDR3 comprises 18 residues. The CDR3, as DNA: TGTGCCAGCAGCGCAAGTGGCGGGGGGGCGGCGAACACCGGGGAGCTGTTTTTT. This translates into CASSASGGGAANTGELFF.

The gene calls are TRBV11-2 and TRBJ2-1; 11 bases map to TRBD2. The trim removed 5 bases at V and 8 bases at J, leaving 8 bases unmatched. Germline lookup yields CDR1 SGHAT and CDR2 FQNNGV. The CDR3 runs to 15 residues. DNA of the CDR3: TGTGCCAGCAGCGACCTAGCGGGGGGACGCGATGAGCAGTTCTTC. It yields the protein CASSDLAGGRDEQFF.